This T cell receptor beta chain was sequenced for a study of control samples from healthy donors and cancer patients. V lost 4 bases and J 0 bases, leaving 6 bases between the germline ends. The CDR3 extends over 14 amino acids. The germline gives CDR1 KGHSH, CDR2 LQKENI. Clones were read by immunoSEQ multiplex PCR, and TCRdb kept only the in-frame ones, dropping some. Of 100,000 or so clones in the sample, roughly 90% were seen once. This clonotype was sampled from a woman younger than 45 in good health. The sequenced sample was blood. V gene TRBV18 combines with J gene TRBJ1-4; tentative D call: TRBD1 (5 bases). In nucleotides, the CDR3 is TGTGCCAGCTCACTACAGGCAACTAATGAAAAACTGTTTTTT. Translated, it gives CASSLQATNEKLFF.